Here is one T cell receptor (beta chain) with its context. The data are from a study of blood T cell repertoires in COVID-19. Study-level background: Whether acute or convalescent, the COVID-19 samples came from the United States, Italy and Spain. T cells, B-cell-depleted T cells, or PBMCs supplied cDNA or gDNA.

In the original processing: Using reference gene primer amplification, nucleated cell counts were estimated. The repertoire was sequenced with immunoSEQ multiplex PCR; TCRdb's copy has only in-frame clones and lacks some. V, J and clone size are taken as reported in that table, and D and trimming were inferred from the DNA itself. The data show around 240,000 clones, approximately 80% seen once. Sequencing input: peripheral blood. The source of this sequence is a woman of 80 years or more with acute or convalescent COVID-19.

CDR3 loop: CASSQTYATGTYGYTF. CDR3 sequence (DNA): TGTGCCAGCAGCCAAACCTACGCAACAGGGACCTATGGCTACACCTTC. The chain links TRBV4-2 to TRBJ1-2; D perhaps matches TRBD1 (6 bases). The germline V and J ends were trimmed by 2 bases and 4 bases, with 17 bases remaining between them. Germline V CDR1 and CDR2: LGHNA, YNFKEQ. This CDR3 is 16 amino acids long.